The 6 T cell receptor beta chains in this list originate from one sample, sequenced in a study of blood T cell repertoires in COVID-19. This table comes from immunoSEQ multiplex PCR, and its TCRdb copy is limited to in-frame clones, with some not included. The sample gives 150,000 or so clones, 88% of which show up once; 2.3% is in the top ten. Sequenced material: peripheral blood. These receptors originate from a human donor in a cohort sampled during active COVID-19.

V usage is TRBV7-8 and J usage is TRBJ2-7, with D maybe TRBD1 (6 bases). Trimming left V 5 bases short and J 0 bases short, with 17 bases between. Germline V gives CDR1 SGHVS, CDR2 FQNEAQ. The CDR3 spans 16 residues. The CDR3 DNA reads TGTGCCAGCAGCCCCCACGACAGGCTGCGCTCCTACGAGCAGTACTTC. It encodes CASSPHDRLRSYEQYF.

The rearrangement uses TRBV5-1 and TRBJ2-5; tentatively, D is TRBD2 (7 bases). V lost 4 bases and J lost 1, with 11 bases in between. This CDR3 contains 14 residues. CDR1 is SGHRS, CDR2 YFSETQ, per germline. CDR3 nucleotides: TGCGCCAGCAGCGGGGGGGCGATCCAAGAGACCCAGTACTTC. Residues: CASSGGAIQETQYF.

This chain joins TRBV5-1 and TRBJ2-1; 7 bases are shared with TRBD2. This CDR3 contains 14 residues. CDR1 SGHRS and CDR2 YFSETQ come from the germline V gene. After removal of 4 bases from V and 9 bases from J, the junction contained 10 bases not matched to a gene. The CDR3, as DNA: TGCGCCAGCAGCCTGGAAAGCGGGGAGGGTGAGCAGTTCTTC. Translation: CASSLESGEGEQFF.

The chain is built from TRBV28 and TRBJ2-4; 8 positions agree with TRBD2. This CDR3 contains 14 residues. J gave up 3 bases and V 10 bases, and 8 bases lay outside the gene matches. Germline CDR1 is MDHEN and CDR2 is SYDVKM. The CDR3 bases are TGTGCCACCCTACCCGGGGGGGGCAAAAACATTCAGTACTTC. Translating it yields CATLPGGGKNIQYF.

The rearrangement uses TRBV7-2 and TRBJ1-2; the D is unclear. CDR3 length: 15 amino acids. CDR1 SGHTA and CDR2 FQGNSA come from the germline V gene. The ends were cut back, 5 bases at V and 4 bases at J, with 17 bases in the middle. The CDR3 is CASSPRSASIYGYTF. The CDR3 bases are TGTGCCAGCAGCCCTAGATCGGCAAGTATCTATGGCTACACCTTC. The whole variable domain, remainder taken from reference TRBV7-2 and TRBJ1-2, is GAGVSQSPSNKVTEKGKDVELRCDPISGHTALYWYRQSLGQGLEFLIYFQGNSAPDKSGLPSDRFSAERTGGSVSTLTIQRTQQEDSAVYLCASSPRSASIYGYTFGSGTRLTVV.

The gene calls are TRBV10-1 and TRBJ2-3; the match to TRBD2 covers 9 bases. The germline gives CDR1 WNHNN, CDR2 SYGVQD (reference sequence). The CDR3 runs 15 residues. The ends lost 6 bases at V and 0 bases at J; junction bases unmatched: 4. CDR3 amino acids: CASSSSGASTDTQYF. The CDR3 DNA reads TGCGCCAGCAGCTCTAGCGGGGCGAGCACAGATACGCAGTATTTT.